Sequencing of this T cell receptor (beta chain) was carried out in a study of CD8+CD57+ T cells in acquired aplastic anemia. On the study more broadly: When averaged, DNA from sorted CD4+ and CD8+ cells came to around 3.1 ug.

Profiling of TCR beta VDJ combinations and CDR3 sequences used genomic DNA as template. TCRdb analysed the reads with MiXCR anew, one entry per CDR3 protein. This table holds 150,000 to 170,000 distinct CDR3 sequences, 52% found once. Whoever was chosen for sequencing had shown CD8+CD57+ cell expansion by flow cytometry. As for this clonotype: Its antigen is still unknown. A much more abundant neighbour one base away suggests this may be a read error.

Trimming stripped 7 bases from V and 6 bases from J, with 11 bases between. The CDR3 contains 12 residues. In germline, CDR1 is SGHDT, CDR2 YYEEEE. Study results and caveats: The study found no significant CD8+ Simpson's diversity difference between patients and controls. Found in both controls and patients were around 30 CD8+ CDR3 sequences.

This TCR derives from a human donor with aplastic anemia. Sequencing was carried out using sorted CD4+, CD8+, or CD8+CD57+ T cells (not recorded which) from PBMCs. This chain uses TRBV5-6 with TRBJ1-5; D is unresolved. CDR3 nucleotides: TGTGCCAGCGGCCTGGTGGGTCAGCCCCAGCATTTT. It specifies CASGLVGQPQHF. Looking up the rest from reference TRBV5-6 and TRBJ1-5 gives the full variable domain: DAGVTQSPTHLIKTRGQQVTLRCSPKSGHDTVSWYQQALGQGPQFIFQYYEEEERQRGNFPDRFSGHQFPNYSSELNVNALLLGDSALYLCASGLVGQPQHFGDGTRLSIL.